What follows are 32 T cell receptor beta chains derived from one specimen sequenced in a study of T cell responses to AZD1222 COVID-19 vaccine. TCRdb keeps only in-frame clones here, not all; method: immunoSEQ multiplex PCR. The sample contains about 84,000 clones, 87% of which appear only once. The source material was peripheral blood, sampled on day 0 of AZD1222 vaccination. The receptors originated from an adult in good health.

The CDR3 is CASSQQGYEQYF. The CDR3 DNA reads as TGTGCCAGCAGCCAGCAGGGCTACGAGCAGTACTTC. V is TRBV14 and J is TRBJ2-7; D is possibly TRBD1 (5 bases). Between the trimmed V and J ends, which lost 3 bases and 3 bases, there was a span of 6 bases. This CDR3 is built from 12 residues. The germline V gene has CDR1 SGHDN and CDR2 FVKESK. The entire variable domain, with the rest obtained from reference TRBV14 and TRBJ2-7, is as follows: EAGVTQFPSHSVIEKGQTVTLRCDPISGHDNLYWYRRVMGKEIKFLLHFVKESKQDESGMPNNRFLAERTGGTYSTLKVQPAELEDSGVYFCASSQQGYEQYFGPGTRLTVT.

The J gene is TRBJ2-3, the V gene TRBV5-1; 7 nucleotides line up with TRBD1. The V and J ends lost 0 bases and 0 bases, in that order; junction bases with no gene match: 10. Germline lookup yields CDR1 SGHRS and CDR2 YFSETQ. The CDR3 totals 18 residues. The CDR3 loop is CASSLVPRGLGSTDTQYF. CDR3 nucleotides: TGCGCCAGCAGCTTGGTCCCGAGGGGGCTCGGTAGCACAGATACGCAGTATTTT.

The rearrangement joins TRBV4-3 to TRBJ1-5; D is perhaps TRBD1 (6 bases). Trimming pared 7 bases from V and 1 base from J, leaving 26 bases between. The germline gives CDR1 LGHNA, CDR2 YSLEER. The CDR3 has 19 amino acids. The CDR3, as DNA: TGCGCCAGCATGATCCCAGGGCAGGGGAAGATTCGGAGCAATCAGCCCCAGCATTTT. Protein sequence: CASMIPGQGKIRSNQPQHF.

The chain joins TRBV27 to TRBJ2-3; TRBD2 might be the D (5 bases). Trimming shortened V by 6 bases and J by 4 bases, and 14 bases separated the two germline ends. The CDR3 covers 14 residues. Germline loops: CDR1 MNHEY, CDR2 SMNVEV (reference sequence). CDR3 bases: TGTGCCAGCAGCCCAGCGGTGTATCCAGATACGCAGTATTTT. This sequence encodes CASSPAVYPDTQYF.

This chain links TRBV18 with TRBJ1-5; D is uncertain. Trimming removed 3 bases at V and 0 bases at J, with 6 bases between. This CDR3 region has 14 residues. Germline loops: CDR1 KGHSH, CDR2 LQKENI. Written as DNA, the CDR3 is TGTGCCAGCTCACCTACGGATAGCAATCAGCCCCAGCATTTT. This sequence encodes CASSPTDSNQPQHF.

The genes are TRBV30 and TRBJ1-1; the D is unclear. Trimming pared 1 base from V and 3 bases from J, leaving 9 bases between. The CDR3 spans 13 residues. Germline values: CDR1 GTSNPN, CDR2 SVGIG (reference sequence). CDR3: CAWSGLWDTEAFF. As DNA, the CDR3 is TGTGCCTGGAGTGGCCTTTGGGACACTGAAGCTTTCTTT.

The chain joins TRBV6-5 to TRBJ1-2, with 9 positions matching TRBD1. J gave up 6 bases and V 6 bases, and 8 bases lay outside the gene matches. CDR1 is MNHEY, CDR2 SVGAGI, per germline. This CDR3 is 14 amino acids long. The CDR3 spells CASSPIGQGNGYTF. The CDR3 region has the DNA TGTGCCAGCAGCCCGATCGGACAGGGGAATGGCTACACCTTC.

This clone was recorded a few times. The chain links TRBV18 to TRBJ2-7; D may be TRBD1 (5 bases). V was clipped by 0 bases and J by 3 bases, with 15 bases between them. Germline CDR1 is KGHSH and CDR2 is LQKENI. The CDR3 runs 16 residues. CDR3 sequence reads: CASSPPGPKGYYEQYF. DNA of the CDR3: TGTGCCAGCTCACCACCGGGGCCTAAAGGGTACTACGAGCAGTACTTC.

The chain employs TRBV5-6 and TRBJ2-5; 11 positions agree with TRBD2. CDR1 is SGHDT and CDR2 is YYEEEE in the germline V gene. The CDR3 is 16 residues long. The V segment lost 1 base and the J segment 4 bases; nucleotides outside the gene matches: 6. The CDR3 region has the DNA TGTGCCAGCAGCTTGAAACTAGCGGGAGTCGGAGAGACCCAGTACTTC. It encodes CASSLKLAGVGETQYF.

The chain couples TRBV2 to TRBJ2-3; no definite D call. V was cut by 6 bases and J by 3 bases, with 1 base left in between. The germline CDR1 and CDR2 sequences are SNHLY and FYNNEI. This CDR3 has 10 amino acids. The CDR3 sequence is CASRTDTQYF. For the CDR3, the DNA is TGTGCCAGCAGAACAGATACGCAGTATTTT.

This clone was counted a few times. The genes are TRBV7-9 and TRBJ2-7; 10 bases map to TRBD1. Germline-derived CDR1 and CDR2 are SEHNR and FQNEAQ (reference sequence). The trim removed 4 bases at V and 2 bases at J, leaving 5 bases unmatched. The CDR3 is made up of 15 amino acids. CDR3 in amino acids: CASSSQGQGTYEQYF. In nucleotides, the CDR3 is TGTGCCAGCAGCTCCCAGGGACAGGGGACCTACGAGCAGTACTTC.

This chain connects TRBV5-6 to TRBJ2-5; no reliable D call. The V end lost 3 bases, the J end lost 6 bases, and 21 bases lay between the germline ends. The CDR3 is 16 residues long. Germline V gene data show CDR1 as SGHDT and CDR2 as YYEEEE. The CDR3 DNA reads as TGTGCCAGCAGCTCTCCCCTGGACGCTGGGCGAAAGACCCAGTACTTC. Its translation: CASSSPLDAGRKTQYF.

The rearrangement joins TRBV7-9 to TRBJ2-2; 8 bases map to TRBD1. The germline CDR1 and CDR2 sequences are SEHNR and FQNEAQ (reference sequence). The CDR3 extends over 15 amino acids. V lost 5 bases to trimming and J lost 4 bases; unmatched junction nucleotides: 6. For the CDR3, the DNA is TGTGCCAGCAGCGAGAGGACAGGGCCCACCGGGGAGCTGTTTTTT. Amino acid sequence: CASSERTGPTGELFF. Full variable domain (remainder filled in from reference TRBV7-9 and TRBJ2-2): DTGVSQNPRHKITKRGQNVTFRCDPISEHNRLYWYRQTLGQGPEFLTYFQNEAQLEKSRLLSDRFSAERPKGSFSTLEIQRTEQGDSAMYLCASSERTGPTGELFFGEGSRLTVL.

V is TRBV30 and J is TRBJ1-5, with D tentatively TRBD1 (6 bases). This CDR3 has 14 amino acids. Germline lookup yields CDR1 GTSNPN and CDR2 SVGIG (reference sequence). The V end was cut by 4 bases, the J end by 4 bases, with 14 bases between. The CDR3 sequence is CAWNLRGGNQPQHF. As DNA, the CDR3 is TGTGCCTGGAATCTAAGGGGGGGAAATCAGCCCCAGCATTTT.

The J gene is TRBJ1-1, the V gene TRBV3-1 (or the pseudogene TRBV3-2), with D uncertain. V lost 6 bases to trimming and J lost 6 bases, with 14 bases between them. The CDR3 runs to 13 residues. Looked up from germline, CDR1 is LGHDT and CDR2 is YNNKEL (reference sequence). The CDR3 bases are TGTGCCAGCAGTCGCGGCGCAATCGCTGAAGCTTTCTTT. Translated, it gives CASSRGAIAEAFF.

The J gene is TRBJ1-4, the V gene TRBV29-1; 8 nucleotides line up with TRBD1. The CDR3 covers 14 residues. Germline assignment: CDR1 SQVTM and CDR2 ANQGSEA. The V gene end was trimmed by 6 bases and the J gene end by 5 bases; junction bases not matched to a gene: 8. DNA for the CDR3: TGCAGCGTGTCCAGGGGGCTGGGGAATGAAAAACTGTTTTTT. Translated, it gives CSVSRGLGNEKLFF.

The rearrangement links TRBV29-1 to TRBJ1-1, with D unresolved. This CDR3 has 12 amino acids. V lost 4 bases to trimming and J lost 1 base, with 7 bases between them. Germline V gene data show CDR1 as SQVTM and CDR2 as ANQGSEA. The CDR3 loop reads CSVGLANTEAFF. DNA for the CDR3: TGCAGCGTTGGTCTTGCGAACACTGAAGCTTTCTTT.

The CDR3 loop reads CASRGGATYEQYF. As DNA, the CDR3 is TGCGCCAGCCGAGGGGGGGCGACCTACGAGCAGTACTTC. The chain carries TRBV5-1 and TRBJ2-7; a weak D match, TRBD2 (7 bases). There are 13 residues in the CDR3. Germline V CDR1 and CDR2: SGHRS, YFSETQ. V was cut by 7 bases and J by 2 bases, with 13 bases left in between. Drawing the rest from reference TRBV5-1 and TRBJ2-7, the complete variable domain is KAGVTQTPRYLIKTRGQQVTLSCSPISGHRSVSWYQQTPGQGLQFLFEYFSETQRNKGNFPGRFSGRQFSNSRSEMNVSTLELGDSALYLCASRGGATYEQYFGPGTRLTVT.

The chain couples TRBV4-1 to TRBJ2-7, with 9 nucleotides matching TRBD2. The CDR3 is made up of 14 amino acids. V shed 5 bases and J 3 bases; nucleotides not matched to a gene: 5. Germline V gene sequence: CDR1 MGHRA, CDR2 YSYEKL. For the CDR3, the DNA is TGCGCCAGCAGCGTGATAGCGGGAGACTACGAGCAGTACTTC. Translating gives CASSVIAGDYEQYF.

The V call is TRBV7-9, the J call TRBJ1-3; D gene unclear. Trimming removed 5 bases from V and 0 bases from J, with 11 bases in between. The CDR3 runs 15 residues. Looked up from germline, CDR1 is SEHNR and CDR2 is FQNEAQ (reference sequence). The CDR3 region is CASSPRSFSGNTIYF. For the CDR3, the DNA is TGTGCCAGCAGCCCCCGTAGCTTCTCTGGAAACACCATATATTTT.

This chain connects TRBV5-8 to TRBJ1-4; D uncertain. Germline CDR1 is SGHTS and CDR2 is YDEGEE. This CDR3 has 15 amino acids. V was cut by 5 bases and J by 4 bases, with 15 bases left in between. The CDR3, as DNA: TGTGCCAGCAGTCCCAGGACGGGTATTAATGAAAAACTGTTTTTT. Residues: CASSPRTGINEKLFF.

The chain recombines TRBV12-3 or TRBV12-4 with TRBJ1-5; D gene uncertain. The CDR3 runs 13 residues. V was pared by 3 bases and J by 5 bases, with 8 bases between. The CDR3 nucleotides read TGTGCCAGCAGTTTCCCCGGAGATCAGCCCCAGCATTTT. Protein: CASSFPGDQPQHF.

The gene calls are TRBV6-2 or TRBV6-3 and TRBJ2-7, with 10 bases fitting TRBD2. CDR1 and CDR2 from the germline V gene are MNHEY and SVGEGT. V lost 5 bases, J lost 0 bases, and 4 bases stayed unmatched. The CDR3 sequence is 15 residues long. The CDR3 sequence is CASSQAGGGSYEQYF. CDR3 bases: TGTGCCAGCAGTCAAGCGGGAGGGGGCTCCTACGAGCAGTACTTC.

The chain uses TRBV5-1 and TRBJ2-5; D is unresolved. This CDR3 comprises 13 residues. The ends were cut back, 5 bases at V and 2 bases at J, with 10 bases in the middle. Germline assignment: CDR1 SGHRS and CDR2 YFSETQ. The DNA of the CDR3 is TGCGCCAGCAGTTTGACCCATCAAGAGACCCAGTACTTC. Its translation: CASSLTHQETQYF.

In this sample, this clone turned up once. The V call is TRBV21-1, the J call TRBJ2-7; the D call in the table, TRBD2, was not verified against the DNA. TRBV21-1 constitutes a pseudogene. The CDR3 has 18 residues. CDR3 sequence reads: CASTPGLAGQWGSYEQYF. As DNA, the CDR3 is TGTGCCAGCACCCCGGGACTAGCGGGCCAGTGGGGCTCCTACGAGCAGTACTTC.

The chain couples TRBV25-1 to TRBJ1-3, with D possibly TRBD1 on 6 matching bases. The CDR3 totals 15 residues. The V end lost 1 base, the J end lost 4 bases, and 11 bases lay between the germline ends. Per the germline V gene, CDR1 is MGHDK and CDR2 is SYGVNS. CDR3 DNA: TGTGCCAGCAGTGAATCGGCAGGGGTGGGAAACACCATATATTTT. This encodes CASSESAGVGNTIYF.

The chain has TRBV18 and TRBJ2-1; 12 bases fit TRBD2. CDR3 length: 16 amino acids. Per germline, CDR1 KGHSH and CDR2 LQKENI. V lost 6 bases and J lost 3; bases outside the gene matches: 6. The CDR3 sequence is CASSPTSGRNYNEQFF. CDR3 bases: TGTGCCAGCTCCCCCACTAGCGGGAGGAACTACAATGAGCAGTTCTTC.

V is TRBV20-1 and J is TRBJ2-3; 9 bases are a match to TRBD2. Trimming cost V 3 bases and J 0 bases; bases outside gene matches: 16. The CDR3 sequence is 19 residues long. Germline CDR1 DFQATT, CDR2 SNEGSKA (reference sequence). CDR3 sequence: CSASNSLAGTPLSTDTQYF. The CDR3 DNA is TGCAGTGCTAGTAACTCCCTAGCGGGGACGCCCCTAAGCACAGATACGCAGTATTTT.

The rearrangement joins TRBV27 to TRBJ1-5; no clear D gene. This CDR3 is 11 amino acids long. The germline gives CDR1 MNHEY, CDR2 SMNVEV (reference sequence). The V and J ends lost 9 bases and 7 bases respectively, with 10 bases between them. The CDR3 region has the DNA TGTGCCAGTGGACCGAAGCAGCCCCAGCATTTT. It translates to CASGPKQPQHF.

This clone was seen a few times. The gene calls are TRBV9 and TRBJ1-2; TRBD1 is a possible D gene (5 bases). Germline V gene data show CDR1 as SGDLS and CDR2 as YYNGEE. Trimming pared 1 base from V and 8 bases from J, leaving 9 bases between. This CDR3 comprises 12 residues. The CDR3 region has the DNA TGTGCCAGCAGCGTACAGGGTCAAGGCTACACCTTC. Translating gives CASSVQGQGYTF.

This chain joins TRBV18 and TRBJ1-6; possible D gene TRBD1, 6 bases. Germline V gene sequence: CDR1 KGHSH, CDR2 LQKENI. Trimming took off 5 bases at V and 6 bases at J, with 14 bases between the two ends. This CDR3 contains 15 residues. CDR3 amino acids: CASSTGSNLNSPLHF. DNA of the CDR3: TGTGCCAGCTCAACAGGGAGTAACCTTAATTCACCCCTCCACTTT.

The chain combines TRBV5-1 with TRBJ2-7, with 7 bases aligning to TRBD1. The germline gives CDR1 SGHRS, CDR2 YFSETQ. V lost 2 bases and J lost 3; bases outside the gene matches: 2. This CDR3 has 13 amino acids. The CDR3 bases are TGCGCCAGCAGCTTACAGGGGAACTACGAGCAGTACTTC. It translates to CASSLQGNYEQYF.